The text below deals with one TCR beta chain. The authors' processing: For nucleated cells, counts were estimated from reference gene primer amplification. Data came from immunoSEQ multiplex PCR; TCRdb stores just in-frame clones and leaves some out. That table supplies the V and J calls and clone size; D and trimming were determined from the DNA. The sample holds tens of thousands of clones; more than 80% are singletons and the top ten take approximately 1.2%. V was trimmed by 4 bases and J by 2 bases, leaving 14 bases between them. Per germline, CDR1 LGHDT and CDR2 YNNKEL (reference sequence). CDR3 length: 15 amino acids. These data come from a study of blood T cell repertoires in COVID-19. At the level of the study: Italy, Spain and the United States were the sources of the convalescent and acute COVID-19 samples. T cells, B-cell-depleted T cells, or PBMCs provided the cDNA or gDNA that served as material.

The receptor was isolated from an elderly woman with acute or convalescent COVID-19. V and J are TRBV3-1 (or the pseudogene TRBV3-2) and TRBJ2-5; D not certain. The sample was peripheral blood. The CDR3 loop is CASSLDKSRQETQYF. CDR3 DNA: TGTGCCAGCAGCCTCGATAAAAGTCGGCAAGAGACCCAGTACTTC.